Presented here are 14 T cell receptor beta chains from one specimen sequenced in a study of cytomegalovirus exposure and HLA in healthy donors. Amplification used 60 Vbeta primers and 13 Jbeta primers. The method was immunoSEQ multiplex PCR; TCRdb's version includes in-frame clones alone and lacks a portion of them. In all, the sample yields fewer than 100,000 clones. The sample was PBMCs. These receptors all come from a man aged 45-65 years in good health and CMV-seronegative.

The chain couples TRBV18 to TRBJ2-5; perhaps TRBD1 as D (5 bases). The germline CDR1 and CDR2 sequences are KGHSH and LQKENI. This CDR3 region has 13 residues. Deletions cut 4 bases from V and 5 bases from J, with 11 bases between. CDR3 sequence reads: CASSQGSEETQYF. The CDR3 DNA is TGTGCCAGCTCACAGGGGTCTGAGGAGACCCAGTACTTC.

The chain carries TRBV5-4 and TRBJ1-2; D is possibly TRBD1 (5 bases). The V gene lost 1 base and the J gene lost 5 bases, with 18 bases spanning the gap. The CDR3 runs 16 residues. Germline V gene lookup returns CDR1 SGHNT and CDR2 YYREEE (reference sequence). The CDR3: CASSLKTGPLNYGYTF. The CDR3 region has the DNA TGTGCCAGCAGCTTGAAAACAGGTCCTCTAAATTATGGCTACACCTTC.

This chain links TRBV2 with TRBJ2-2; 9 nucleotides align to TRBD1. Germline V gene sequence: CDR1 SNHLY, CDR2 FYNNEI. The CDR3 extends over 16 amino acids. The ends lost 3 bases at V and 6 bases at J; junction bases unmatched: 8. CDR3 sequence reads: CASSDLGTGQSGELFF. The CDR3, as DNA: TGTGCCAGCAGTGATCTAGGGACAGGGCAATCCGGGGAGCTGTTTTTT. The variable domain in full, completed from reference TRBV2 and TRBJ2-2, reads EPEVTQTPSHQVTQMGQEVILRCVPISNHLYFYWYRQILGQKVEFLVSFYNNEISEKSEIFDDQFSVERPDGSNFTLKIRSTKLEDSAMYFCASSDLGTGQSGELFFGEGSRLTVL.

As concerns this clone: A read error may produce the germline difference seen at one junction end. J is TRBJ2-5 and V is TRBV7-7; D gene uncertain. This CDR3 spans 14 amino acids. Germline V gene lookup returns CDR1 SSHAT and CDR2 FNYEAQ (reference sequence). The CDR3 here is CASSLGQNQETQYF. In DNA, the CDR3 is TGTGCTAGCAGCTTAGGGCAGAACCAAGAGACCCAGTACTTC.

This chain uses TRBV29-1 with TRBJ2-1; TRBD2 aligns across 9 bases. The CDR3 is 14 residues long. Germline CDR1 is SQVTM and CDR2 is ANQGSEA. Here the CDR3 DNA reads TGCAGTGACAAGACTAGCGGAAATGACAATGAGCAGTTCTTC. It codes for CSDKTSGNDNEQFF.

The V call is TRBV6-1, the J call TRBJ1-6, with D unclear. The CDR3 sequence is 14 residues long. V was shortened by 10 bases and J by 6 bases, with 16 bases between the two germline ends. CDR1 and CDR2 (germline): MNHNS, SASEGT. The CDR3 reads CATSKAEGNSPLHF. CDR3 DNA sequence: TGTGCCACATCTAAAGCGGAGGGTAATTCACCCCTCCACTTT.

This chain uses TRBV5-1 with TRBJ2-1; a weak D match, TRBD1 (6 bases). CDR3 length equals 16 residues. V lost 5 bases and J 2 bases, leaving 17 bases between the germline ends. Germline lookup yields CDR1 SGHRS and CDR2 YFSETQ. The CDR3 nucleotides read TGCGCCAGCAGTCCCGGCTCCGGGACAACCTACAATGAGCAGTTCTTC. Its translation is CASSPGSGTTYNEQFF.

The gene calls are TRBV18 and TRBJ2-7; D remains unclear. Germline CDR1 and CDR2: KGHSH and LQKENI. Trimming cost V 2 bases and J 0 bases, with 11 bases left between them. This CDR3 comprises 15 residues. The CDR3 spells CASSPKLTVSYEQYF. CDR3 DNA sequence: TGTGCCAGCTCACCAAAATTAACGGTCTCCTACGAGCAGTACTTC. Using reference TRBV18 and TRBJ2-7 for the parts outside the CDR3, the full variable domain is NAGVMQNPRHLVRRRGQEARLRCSPMKGHSHVYWYRQLPEEGLKFMVYLQKENIIDESGMPKERFSAEFPKEGPSILRIQQVVRGDSAAYFCASSPKLTVSYEQYFGPGTRLTVT.

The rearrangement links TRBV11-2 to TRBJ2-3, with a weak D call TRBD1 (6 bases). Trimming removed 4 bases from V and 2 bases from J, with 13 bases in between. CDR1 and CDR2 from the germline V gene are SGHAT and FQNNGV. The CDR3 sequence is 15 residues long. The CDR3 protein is CASSSQTGLTDTQYF. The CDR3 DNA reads TGTGCCAGCAGCTCCCAGACAGGTCTCACAGATACGCAGTATTTT.

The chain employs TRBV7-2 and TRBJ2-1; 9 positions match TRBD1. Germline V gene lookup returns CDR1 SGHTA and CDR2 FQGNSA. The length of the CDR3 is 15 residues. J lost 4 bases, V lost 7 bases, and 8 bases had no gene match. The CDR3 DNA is TGTGCCAGCACCCCGGACAGGGGAACTTACAATGAGCAGTTCTTC. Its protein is CASTPDRGTYNEQFF.

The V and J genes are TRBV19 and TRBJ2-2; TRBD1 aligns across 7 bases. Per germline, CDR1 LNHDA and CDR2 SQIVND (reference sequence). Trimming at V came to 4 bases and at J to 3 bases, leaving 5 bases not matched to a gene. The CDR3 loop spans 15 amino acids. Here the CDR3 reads CASSKRDSYTGELFF. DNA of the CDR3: TGTGCCAGTAGTAAACGGGACAGCTACACCGGGGAGCTGTTTTTT.

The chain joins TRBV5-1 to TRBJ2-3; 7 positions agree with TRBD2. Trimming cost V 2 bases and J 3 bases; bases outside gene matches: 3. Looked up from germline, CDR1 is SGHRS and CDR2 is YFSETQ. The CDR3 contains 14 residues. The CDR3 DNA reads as TGCGCCAGCAGCTTCCAGCGGGGTACAGATACGCAGTATTTT. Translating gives CASSFQRGTDTQYF.

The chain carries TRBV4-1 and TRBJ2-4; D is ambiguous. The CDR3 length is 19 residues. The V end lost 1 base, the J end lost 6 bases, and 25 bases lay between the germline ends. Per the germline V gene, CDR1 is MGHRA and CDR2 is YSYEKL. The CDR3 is CASSQGYRSGEVTLNIQYF. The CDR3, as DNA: TGCGCCAGCAGCCAAGGTTATCGATCGGGTGAAGTTACTCTAAACATTCAGTACTTC.

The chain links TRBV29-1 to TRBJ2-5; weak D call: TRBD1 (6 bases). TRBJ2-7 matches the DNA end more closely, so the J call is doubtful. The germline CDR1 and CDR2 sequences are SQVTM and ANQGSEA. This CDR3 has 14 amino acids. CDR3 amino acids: CSVVSGAGSYEQYF. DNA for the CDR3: TGCAGCGTTGTGTCAGGGGCGGGCTCCTACGAGCAGTACTTC.